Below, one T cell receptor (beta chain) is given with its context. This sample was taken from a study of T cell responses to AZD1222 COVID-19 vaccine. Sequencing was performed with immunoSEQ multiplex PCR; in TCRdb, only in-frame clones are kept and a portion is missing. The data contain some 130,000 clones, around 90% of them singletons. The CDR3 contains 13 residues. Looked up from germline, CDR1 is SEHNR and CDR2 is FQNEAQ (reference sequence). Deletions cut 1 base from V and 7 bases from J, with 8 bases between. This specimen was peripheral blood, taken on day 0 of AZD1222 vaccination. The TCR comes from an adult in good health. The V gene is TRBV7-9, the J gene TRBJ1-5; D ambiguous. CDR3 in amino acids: CASSLEPGQPQHF. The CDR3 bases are TGTGCCAGCAGCTTAGAGCCGGGACAGCCCCAGCATTTT. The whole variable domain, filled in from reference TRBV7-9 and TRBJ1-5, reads DTGVSQNPRHKITKRGQNVTFRCDPISEHNRLYWYRQTLGQGPEFLTYFQNEAQLEKSRLLSDRFSAERPKGSFSTLEIQRTEQGDSAMYLCASSLEPGQPQHFGDGTRLSIL.